This is a list of T cell receptor beta chains from one sample in a study of CD8 T cells in ankylosing spondylitis. TCRdb passed the 5' RACE reads through MiXCR, listing each CDR3 protein once. Of around 770,000 distinct CDR3 sequences listed, around 20% were seen once; the top ten hold around 20%. The sequencing input was blood, either unsorted or a sorted T cell fraction (not recorded which). Source of these receptors: a male donor with ankylosing spondylitis. Both conserved end residues are part of each CDR3. D genes are given only for firm matches. For some rows the clone size is stated as once, few or many, or as a class when expanded; others skip it.

cdr3_aa	cdr3_nt	d_call	v_call	clone_size	j_call
CSAPPAAGRRDTQYF	TGCAGTGCTCCACCGGCAGCGGGGAGGAGAGATACGCAGTATTTT	TRBD2	TRBV20-1	NA	TRBJ2-3
CASRKEQAGEQFF	TGTGCCAGCAGAAAAGAACAGGCTGGTGAGCAGTTCTTC	NA	TRBV11-2	NA	TRBJ2-1
CSVEDYGYTF	TGCAGCGTTGAGGACTATGGCTACACCTTC	NA	TRBV29-1	many	TRBJ1-2
CATSRGFSWGSTDTQYF	TGTGCCACCAGCAGGGGTTTCTCCTGGGGTTCCACAGATACGCAGTATTTT	NA	TRBV15	once	TRBJ2-3
CASSYKISGGGDEQYF	TGCGCCAGCAGCTACAAGATATCAGGGGGAGGGGACGAGCAGTACTTC	NA	TRBV4-3	few	TRBJ2-7
CASRWGGKHEQFF	TGTGCCAGCAGGTGGGGAGGGAAGCATGAGCAGTTCTTC	TRBD2	TRBV6-1	NA	TRBJ2-1
CASSEQGYGYTF	TGTGCCAGCAGCGAACAGGGGTATGGCTACACCTTC	TRBD1	TRBV7-2	many	TRBJ1-2
CASSFSGNSYNEQFF	TGCGCCAGCAGCTTTAGCGGGAACTCCTACAATGAGCAGTTCTTC	TRBD2	TRBV5-1	NA	TRBJ2-1
CASSKRGDRGGRIIYNEQFF	TGTGCCAGCAGTAAGAGGGGGGACAGGGGGGGAAGGATAATATACAATGAGCAGTTCTTC	TRBD1	TRBV12-3/TRBV12-4	NA	TRBJ2-1
CASSSEGHLSSYEQYF	TGTGCCAGCAGCTCCGAGGGACATCTCTCCTCCTACGAGCAGTACTTC	NA	TRBV7-9	few	TRBJ2-7
CASSRDYSVYNEQFF	TGCGCCAGCAGCCGAGACTATTCAGTCTACAATGAGCAGTTCTTC	NA	TRBV4-3	few	TRBJ2-1
CAISHITGTGDEQYF	TGTGCCATCAGTCACATAACCGGGACAGGGGACGAGCAGTACTTC	TRBD1	TRBV10-3	few	TRBJ2-7
CASSLEGPADTQYF	TGCGCCAGCAGCTTGGAGGGGCCAGCAGATACGCAGTATTTT	NA	TRBV5-1	few	TRBJ2-3
CASSVADYYNEQFF	TGTGCCAGCAGCGTAGCGGACTACTACAATGAGCAGTTCTTC	NA	TRBV9	NA	TRBJ2-1
CSVEVQATQYF	TGCAGCGTTGAGGTCCAGGCGACCCAGTACTTC	NA	TRBV29-1	few	TRBJ2-5
CASRSPGQGYGYTF	TGTGCCAGCAGATCACCGGGACAGGGGTACGGCTACACCTTC	TRBD1	TRBV28	many	TRBJ1-2
CASSLMSLGGREQFF	TGTGCCAGCAGTTTGATGTCCCTTGGAGGCCGGGAGCAGTTCTTC	NA	TRBV12-3/TRBV12-4	NA	TRBJ2-1
CASSQLGGQERSNEQFF	TGCGCCAGCAGTCAATTAGGGGGACAGGAAAGGAGCAATGAGCAGTTCTTC	TRBD1	TRBV23-1	few	TRBJ2-1
CATSDPESGRGETQYF	TGTGCCACCAGTGATCCGGAGTCGGGGCGTGGAGAGACCCAGTACTTC	NA	TRBV24-1	NA	TRBJ2-5
CSAPDPGQGSYEQYF	TGCAGTGCTCCGGATCCGGGACAGGGTTCCTACGAGCAGTACTTC	TRBD1	TRBV20-1	NA	TRBJ2-7
CASSKQGSDTQYF	TGTGCCAGCAGTAAACAGGGGTCAGATACGCAGTATTTT	TRBD1	TRBV2	few	TRBJ2-3
CSGGSGPSSYEQYF	TGCAGCGGGGGGTCCGGCCCAAGCTCCTACGAGCAGTACTTC	NA	TRBV29-1	NA	TRBJ2-7